This TCR beta chain was sequenced in a study of OX40 agonist ivuxolimab in advanced cancers. Study-wide background: Anti-PD-1, anti-PD-L1 or anti-CTLA-4 therapy given earlier was allowed, and over 35% had some. Partial responses were seen in three patients, one with hepatocellular carcinoma and two with cutaneous melanoma. The study's findings and limits: Compared with CD4+, CD8+ T cells on average had more expanded clones.

V lost 5 bases, J lost 7 bases, and 15 bases stayed unmatched. CDR1 MGHRA and CDR2 YSYEKL come from the germline V gene. This CDR3 has 16 residues. Judged by abundance, this clone is medium-sized. Its target is unknown. This CDR3 is also generated by other DNA sequences in the sample. Generated by immunoSEQ multiplex PCR, the TCRdb table keeps only in-frame clones and is missing some. Among around 20,000 clones listed, 75% to 90% were seen once. Sample: CD4+ or CD8+ T cells sorted from blood, taken in a trial of the OX40 agonist ivuxolimab. The source of this sequence is an adult with an advanced solid tumor such as melanoma, head and neck, liver or kidney cancer. V is TRBV4-1 and J is TRBJ1-1; 8 bases fit TRBD1. CDR3 bases: TGCGCCAGCAGCGGCAGTCTTACAGGGGGAGGAGATGAAGCTTTCTTT. Its translation is CASSGSLTGGGDEAFF.